This entry concerns a single TCR beta chain. A read error may produce the germline difference seen at one junction end. This sample is part of a study of blood T cell repertoires in COVID-19. For the study at large: Samples of COVID-19 (acute and convalescent) were obtained from the United States, Italy and Spain. Sample material is recorded as cDNA or gDNA derived from T cells, B-cell-depleted T cells, or PBMCs.

Authors' methods: Scientists estimated how many nucleated cells there were by amplifying reference gene primers. Repertoires were generated with immunoSEQ multiplex PCR, while TCRdb's copy carries only in-frame clones and drops some. That table furnishes V, J and clone size, whereas the DNA furnished D and trimming. The sample consists of more than 65,000 clones, 79% of them appearing once. There are 13 residues in the CDR3. CDR1 SSHAT and CDR2 FNYEAQ come from the germline V gene (reference sequence). The chain is built from TRBV7-7 and TRBJ2-1; 7 nucleotides match TRBD1. This TCR came from a woman in her sixties or seventies with acute or convalescent COVID-19. The sequenced sample was peripheral blood. In DNA form, the CDR3 reads TGTGCTAGCAGCGTGGACAGGAACAATGAGCAGTTCTTC. This codes for CASSVDRNNEQFF.